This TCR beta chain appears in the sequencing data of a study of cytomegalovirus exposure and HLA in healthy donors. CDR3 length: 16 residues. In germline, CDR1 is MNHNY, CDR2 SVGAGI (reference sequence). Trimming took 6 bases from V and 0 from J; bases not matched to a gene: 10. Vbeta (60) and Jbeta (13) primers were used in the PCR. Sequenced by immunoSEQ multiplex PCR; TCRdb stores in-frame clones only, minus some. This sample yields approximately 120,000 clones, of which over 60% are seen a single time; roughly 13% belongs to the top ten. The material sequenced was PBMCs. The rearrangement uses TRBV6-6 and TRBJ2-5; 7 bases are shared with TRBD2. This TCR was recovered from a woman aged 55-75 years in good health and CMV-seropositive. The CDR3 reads CASSRPQRGDQETQYF. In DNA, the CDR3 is TGTGCCAGCAGCCGACCCCAGCGGGGAGACCAAGAGACCCAGTACTTC.